This TCR beta chain derives from a study of CD8 T cells in Susac syndrome. Study results and caveats: In its TCR sequencing and HLA analysis, the study acknowledged that the number of individuals was relatively small.

About this clonotype: What it binds is not known.

The RNA, about 0.45 to 1 ug, was put through reverse transcription using random hexamers. Amplification of TCR beta CDR3 used immunoSEQ multiplex PCR across 54 Vbeta and 13 Jbeta. TCRdb analysed the immunoSEQ multiplex PCR reads with MiXCR anew, one entry per CDR3 protein. The sample has almost 450,000 distinct CDR3 sequences, around 85% seen once. This sequence was found in a human donor with multiple sclerosis. The sample was CD8+ T cells from PBMCs.

In DNA form, the CDR3 reads TGCAGCGTTCTGTATACCGGGACACCTCTCTACGAGCAGTACTTC. Translating gives CSVLYTGTPLYEQYF. This chain links TRBV29-1 with TRBJ2-7, with D possibly being TRBD1 (6 bases). Germline V gene sequence: CDR1 SQVTM, CDR2 ANQGSEA. The V and J ends lost 5 bases and 3 bases respectively, with 20 bases between them. The CDR3 runs to 15 residues.